These 10 T cell receptor beta chains originate from one sample sequenced in a study of blood T cell repertoires in COVID-19. The method was immunoSEQ multiplex PCR; TCRdb's version includes in-frame clones alone and lacks a portion of them. The table lists 300,000 to 450,000 clones, about 87% of them singletons. Sequences were obtained from peripheral blood. These receptors were obtained from a woman aged 60-70 years with COVID-19, enrolled during active disease.

CDR3 sequence reads: CASASGQGGETQYF. The CDR3 nucleotides read TGCGCCAGCGCCTCCGGACAGGGCGGGGAGACCCAGTACTTC. This chain links TRBV5-1 with TRBJ2-5, with 8 nucleotides matching TRBD1. The V gene end was trimmed by 7 bases and the J gene end by 5 bases; junction bases not matched to a gene: 10. Per germline, CDR1 SGHRS and CDR2 YFSETQ. The CDR3 is 14 residues long.

J is TRBJ1-2 and V is TRBV6-5; D possibly corresponds to TRBD1 (6 bases). The V gene's germline CDR1 is MNHEY and CDR2 SVGAGI. The V end lost 6 bases, the J end lost 2 bases, and 10 bases lay between the germline ends. This CDR3 comprises 13 residues. The CDR3 region is CASRSGQNYGYTF. CDR3 nucleotides: TGTGCCAGCAGATCTGGACAGAACTATGGCTACACCTTC.

This chain links TRBV6-1 with TRBJ2-7; the D is unclear. With 0 bases removed from V and 4 bases from J, the gap between germline ends came to 7 bases. Germline-derived CDR1 and CDR2 are MNHNS and SASEGT. The CDR3 has 13 residues. In DNA form, the CDR3 reads TGTGCCAGCAGTGAAGCGTTCAGATACGAGCAGTACTTC. This translates into CASSEAFRYEQYF.

This rearrangement joins TRBV2 to TRBJ2-4; perhaps TRBD2 as D (6 bases). The CDR3 spans 15 residues. The V gene's germline CDR1 is SNHLY and CDR2 FYNNEI. V lost 3 bases and J lost 4, with 13 bases in between. The DNA of the CDR3 is TGTGCCAGCAGTGATTTTGCCGGGGGTAAAAACATTCAGTACTTC. Translated, it gives CASSDFAGGKNIQYF.

The chain is built from TRBV7-9 and TRBJ1-2; weak D call: TRBD1 (5 bases). From germline, CDR1 is SEHNR and CDR2 FQNEAQ (reference sequence). V lost 1 base and J lost 2, with 17 bases in between. The CDR3 is 17 residues long. The DNA for the CDR3 is TGTGCCAGCAGCTTAGGTGGGGGGAAGGGAGACAACTATGGCTACACCTTC. Its translation is CASSLGGGKGDNYGYTF.

The CDR3 DNA reads TGTGCCAGTAGTTGGGCGGGGGGTTCGAACACCGGGGAGCTGTTTTTT. It yields the protein CASSWAGGSNTGELFF. The chain combines TRBV19 with TRBJ2-2; 8 bases are a match to TRBD2. In germline, CDR1 is LNHDA, CDR2 SQIVND (reference sequence). After removal of 5 bases from V and 0 bases from J, the junction contained 5 bases not matched to a gene. This CDR3 has 16 amino acids. The entire variable domain, with the rest obtained from reference TRBV19 and TRBJ2-2, is as follows: DGGITQSPKYLFRKEGQNVTLSCEQNLNHDAMYWYRQDPGQGLRLIYYSQIVNDFQKGDIAEGYSVSREKKESFPLTVTSAQKNPTAFYLCASSWAGGSNTGELFFGEGSRLTVL.

CDR3 DNA sequence: TGTGCCAGCTGCTCACATGATAGCGGGCGTTCCTACGAGCAGTACTTC. It specifies CASCSHDSGRSYEQYF. The V gene is TRBV5-6, the J gene TRBJ2-7; TRBD2 matches at 7 bases. Germline CDR1 is SGHDT and CDR2 is YYEEEE. CDR3 size: 16 residues. Trimming took 7 bases from V and 1 from J; bases not matched to a gene: 14.

V usage is TRBV4-1 and J usage is TRBJ2-2; 7 nucleotides align to TRBD1. The V and J ends lost 0 bases and 1 base, in that order; junction bases with no gene match: 2. This CDR3 contains 16 residues. Per the germline V gene, CDR1 is MGHRA and CDR2 is YSYEKL. For the CDR3, the DNA is TGCGCCAGCAGCCAAGAAGCAGGGGGGAACACCGGGGAGCTGTTTTTT. It encodes CASSQEAGGNTGELFF.

The CDR3 spells CASSITGLGTEAFF. The CDR3 DNA follows: TGTGCCAGCAGTATAACAGGGCTGGGGACTGAAGCTTTCTTT. This chain connects TRBV6-5 to TRBJ1-1, with D perhaps matching TRBD1 (6 bases). The CDR3 is made up of 14 amino acids. The ends were cut back, 5 bases at V and 5 bases at J, with 15 bases in the middle. Per germline, CDR1 MNHEY and CDR2 SVGAGI.

The J gene is TRBJ1-1, the V gene TRBV19; 12 bases map to TRBD1. V was clipped by 6 bases and J by 2 bases; unmatched bases: 13. The CDR3 covers 18 residues. Per the germline V gene, CDR1 is LNHDA and CDR2 is SQIVND (reference sequence). In DNA form, the CDR3 reads TGTGCCAGTAGAACCGGGACAGGGGGCGCGTTTAGAAACACTGAAGCTTTCTTT. The encoded protein is CASRTGTGGAFRNTEAFF. Full variable domain (outside the CDR3, taken from reference TRBV19 and TRBJ1-1): DGGITQSPKYLFRKEGQNVTLSCEQNLNHDAMYWYRQDPGQGLRLIYYSQIVNDFQKGDIAEGYSVSREKKESFPLTVTSAQKNPTAFYLCASRTGTGGAFRNTEAFFGQGTRLTVV.